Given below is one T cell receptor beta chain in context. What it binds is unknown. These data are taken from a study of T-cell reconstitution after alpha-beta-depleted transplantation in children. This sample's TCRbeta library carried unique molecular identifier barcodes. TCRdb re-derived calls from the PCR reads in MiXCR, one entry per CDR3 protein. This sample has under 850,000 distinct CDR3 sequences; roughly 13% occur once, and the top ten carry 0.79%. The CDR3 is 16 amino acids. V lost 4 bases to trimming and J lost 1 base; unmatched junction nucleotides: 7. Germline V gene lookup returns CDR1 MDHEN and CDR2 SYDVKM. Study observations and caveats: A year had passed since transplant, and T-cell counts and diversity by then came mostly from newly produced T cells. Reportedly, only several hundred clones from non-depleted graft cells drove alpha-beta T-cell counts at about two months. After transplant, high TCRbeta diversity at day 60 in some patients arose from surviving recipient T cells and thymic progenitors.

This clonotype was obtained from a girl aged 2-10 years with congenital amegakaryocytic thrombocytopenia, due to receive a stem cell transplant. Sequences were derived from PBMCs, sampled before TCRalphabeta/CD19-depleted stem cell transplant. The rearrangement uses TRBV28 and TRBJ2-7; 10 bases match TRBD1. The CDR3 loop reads CASSSRPGQGSYEQYF. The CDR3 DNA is TGTGCCAGCAGTTCCCGTCCGGGACAGGGGTCCTACGAGCAGTACTTC.